This TCR beta chain came from a study of T cell repertoires in cytomegalovirus infection. For the study at large: Recently identified HLA-C-restricted CMV epitopes were used, and well-studied HLA-B-restricted CMV epitopes were used as well.

This CDR3 spans 13 amino acids. Germline CDR1 reads SQVTM; CDR2 reads ANQGSEA. V gave up 4 bases and J gave up 1 base; unmatched junction bases: 3. TCRdb used MiXCR to reprocess the reads, holding one entry per CDR3 protein. This table has about 500,000 distinct CDR3 sequences, roughly 34% appearing once. Regarding this clonotype: No antigen is known for it.

The rearrangement joins TRBV29-1 to TRBJ2-5; 7 bases fit TRBD1. The specimen comprised cultured PBMCs, sampled from culture after CMV antigen stimulation. This receptor was obtained from a human donor in good health (CMV status not recorded). Some clones in this sample may be carry-over from other donors' samples. CDR3: CSVVNRGQETQYF. CDR3 DNA: TGCAGCGTTGTTAACAGGGGCCAAGAGACCCAGTACTTC.